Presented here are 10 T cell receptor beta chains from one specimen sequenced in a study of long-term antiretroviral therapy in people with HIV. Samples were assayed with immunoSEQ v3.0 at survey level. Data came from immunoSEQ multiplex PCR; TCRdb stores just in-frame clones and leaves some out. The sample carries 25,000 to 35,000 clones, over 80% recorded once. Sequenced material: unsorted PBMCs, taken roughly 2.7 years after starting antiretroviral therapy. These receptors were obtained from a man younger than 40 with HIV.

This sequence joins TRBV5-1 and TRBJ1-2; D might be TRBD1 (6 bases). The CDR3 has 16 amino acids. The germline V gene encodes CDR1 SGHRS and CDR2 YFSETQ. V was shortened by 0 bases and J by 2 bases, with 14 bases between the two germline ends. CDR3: CASSLGRTATNYGYTF. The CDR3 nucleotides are TGCGCCAGCAGCTTGGGCAGGACAGCGACGAACTATGGCTACACCTTC.

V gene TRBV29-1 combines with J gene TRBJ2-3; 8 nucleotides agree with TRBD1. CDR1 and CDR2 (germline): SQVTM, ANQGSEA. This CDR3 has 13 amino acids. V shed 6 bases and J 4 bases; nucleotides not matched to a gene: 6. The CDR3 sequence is CSVGQGRADTQYF. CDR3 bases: TGCAGCGTCGGACAGGGACGGGCAGATACGCAGTATTTT.

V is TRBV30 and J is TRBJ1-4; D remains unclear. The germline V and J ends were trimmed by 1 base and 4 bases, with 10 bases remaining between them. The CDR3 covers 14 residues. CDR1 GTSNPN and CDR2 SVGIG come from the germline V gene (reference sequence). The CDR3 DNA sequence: TGTGCCTGGAGTGGGATAGGGTTTAATGAAAAACTGTTTTTT. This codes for CAWSGIGFNEKLFF.

The CDR3 loop reads CASSLGAANNSPLHF. CDR3 DNA sequence: TGTGCCAGCAGCTTAGGGGCAGCAAATAATTCACCCCTCCACTTT. The rearrangement uses TRBV7-2 and TRBJ1-6, with D unclear. V was shortened by 1 base and J by 5 bases, with 9 bases between the two germline ends. The CDR3 covers 15 residues. Germline assignment: CDR1 SGHTA and CDR2 FQGNSA.

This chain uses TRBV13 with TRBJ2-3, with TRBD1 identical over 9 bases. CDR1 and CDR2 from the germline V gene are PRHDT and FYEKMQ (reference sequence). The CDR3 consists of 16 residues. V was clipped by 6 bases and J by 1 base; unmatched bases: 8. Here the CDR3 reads CASRGGRTGGTDTQYF. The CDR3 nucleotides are TGTGCCAGCAGAGGAGGTAGGACAGGGGGCACAGATACGCAGTATTTT.

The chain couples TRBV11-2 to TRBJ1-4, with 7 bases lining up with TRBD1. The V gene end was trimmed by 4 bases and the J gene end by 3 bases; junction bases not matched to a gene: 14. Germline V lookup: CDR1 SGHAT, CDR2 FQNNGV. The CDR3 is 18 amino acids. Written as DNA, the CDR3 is TGTGCCAGCAGCTCCAGGACAGGCGCCTGGGGGGCTAATGAAAAACTGTTTTTT. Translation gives CASSSRTGAWGANEKLFF.

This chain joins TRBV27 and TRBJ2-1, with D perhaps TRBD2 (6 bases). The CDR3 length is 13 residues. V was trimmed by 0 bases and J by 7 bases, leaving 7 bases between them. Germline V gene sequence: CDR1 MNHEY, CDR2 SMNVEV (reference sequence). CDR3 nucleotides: TGTGCCAGCAGTTTATCAGGAGGGAATGAGCAGTTCTTC. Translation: CASSLSGGNEQFF.

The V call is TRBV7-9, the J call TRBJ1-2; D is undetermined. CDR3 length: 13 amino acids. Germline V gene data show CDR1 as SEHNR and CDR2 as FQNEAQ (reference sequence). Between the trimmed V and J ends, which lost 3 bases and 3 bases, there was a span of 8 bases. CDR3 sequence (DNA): TGTGCCAGCAGCTTGCCGGAAGACTATGGCTACACCTTC. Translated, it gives CASSLPEDYGYTF.

CDR3 DNA sequence: TGTGCCAGCAGCCCAGACGATTCACCCCTCCACTTT. Translated: CASSPDDSPLHF. The chain employs TRBV7-9 and TRBJ1-6, with unresolved D. Per germline, CDR1 SEHNR and CDR2 FQNEAQ (reference sequence). V was clipped by 5 bases and J by 8 bases, with 7 bases between them. The CDR3 is made up of 12 amino acids.

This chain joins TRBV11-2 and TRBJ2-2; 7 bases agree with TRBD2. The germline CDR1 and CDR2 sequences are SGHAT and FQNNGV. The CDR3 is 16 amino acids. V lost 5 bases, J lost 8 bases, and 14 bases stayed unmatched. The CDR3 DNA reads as TGTGCCAGCAGCCACTGGCGGGAGAAGCGGTTGGGGGAGCTGTTTTTT. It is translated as CASSHWREKRLGELFF.